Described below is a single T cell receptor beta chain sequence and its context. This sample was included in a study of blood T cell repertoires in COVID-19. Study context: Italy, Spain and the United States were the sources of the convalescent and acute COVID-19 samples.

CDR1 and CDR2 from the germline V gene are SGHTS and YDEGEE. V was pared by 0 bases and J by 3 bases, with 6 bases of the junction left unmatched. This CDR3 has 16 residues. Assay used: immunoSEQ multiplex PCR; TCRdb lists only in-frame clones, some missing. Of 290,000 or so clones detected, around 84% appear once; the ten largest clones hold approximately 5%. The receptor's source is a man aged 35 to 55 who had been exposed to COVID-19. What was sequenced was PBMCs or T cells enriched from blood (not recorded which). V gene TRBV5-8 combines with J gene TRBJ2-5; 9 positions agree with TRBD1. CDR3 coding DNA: TGTGCCAGCAGCTTGGCCCGGACAGGGGTAGAAGAGACCCAGTACTTC. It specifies CASSLARTGVEETQYF. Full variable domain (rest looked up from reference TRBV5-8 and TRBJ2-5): EAGVTQSPTHLIKTRGQQATLRCSPISGHTSVYWYQQALGLGLQFLLWYDEGEERNRGNFPPRFSGRQFPNYSSELNVNALELEDSALYLCASSLARTGVEETQYFGPGTRLLVL.